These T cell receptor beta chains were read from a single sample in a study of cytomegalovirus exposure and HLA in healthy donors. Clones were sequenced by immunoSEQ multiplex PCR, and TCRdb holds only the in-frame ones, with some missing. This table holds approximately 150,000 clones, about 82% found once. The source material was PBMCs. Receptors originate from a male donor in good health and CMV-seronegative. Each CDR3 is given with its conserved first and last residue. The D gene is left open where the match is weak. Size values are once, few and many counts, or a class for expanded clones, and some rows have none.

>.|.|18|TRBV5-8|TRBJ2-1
CASSLLLTGLPTYNEQFF
TGTGCCAGCAGCTTGCTTCTCACGGGACTGCCCACCTACAATGAGCAGTTCTTC
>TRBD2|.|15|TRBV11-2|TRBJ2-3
CASKSSGTTPDTQYF
TGTGCCAGCAAGAGCTCCGGGACTACCCCAGATACGCAGTATTTT
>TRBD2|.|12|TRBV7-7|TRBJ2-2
CATGGTTGELFF
TGTGCTACGGGGGGGACCACCGGGGAGCTGTTTTTT
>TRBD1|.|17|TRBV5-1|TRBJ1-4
CASSQTGDRRKNEKLFF
TGCGCCAGCAGCCAAACAGGGGACAGGCGGAAAAATGAAAAACTGTTTTTT
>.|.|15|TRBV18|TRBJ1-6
CASSQGHPYNSPLHF
TGTGCCAGCTCACAGGGGCACCCCTATAATTCACCCCTCCACTTT
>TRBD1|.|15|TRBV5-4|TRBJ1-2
CASSFVPGQFIENTF
TGTGCCAGCAGCTTCGTTCCGGGACAGTTTATAGAAAACACCTTC
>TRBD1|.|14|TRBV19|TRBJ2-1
CATIPGQGYNEQFF
TGTGCCACGATTCCGGGACAGGGATACAATGAGCAGTTCTTC
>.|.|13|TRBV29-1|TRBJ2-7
CSVVYVGSYEQYF
TGCAGCGTTGTGTACGTCGGCTCCTACGAGCAGTACTTC
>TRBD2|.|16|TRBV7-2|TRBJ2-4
CASSLASGRFGDIQYF
TGTGCCAGCAGCTTAGCTAGCGGGCGTTTTGGGGACATTCAGTACTTC
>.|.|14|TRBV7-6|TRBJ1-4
CASSFPGVSEKLFF
TGTGCCAGCAGCTTTCCAGGGGTATCTGAAAAACTGTTTTTT
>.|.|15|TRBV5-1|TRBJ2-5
CASSLGVDTKETQYF
TGCGCCAGCAGCTTGGGGGTGGACACGAAAGAGACCCAGTACTTC
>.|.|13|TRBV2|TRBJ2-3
CASSEGGADTQYF
TGTGCCAGCAGTGAGGGAGGAGCAGATACGCAGTATTTT
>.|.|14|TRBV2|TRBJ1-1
CASSEALGGAEAFF
TGTGCCAGCAGTGAAGCCCTGGGGGGAGCTGAAGCTTTCTTT
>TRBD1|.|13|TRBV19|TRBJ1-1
CASSGTVGTEAFF
TGTGCCAGTAGTGGGACAGTTGGCACTGAAGCTTTCTTT
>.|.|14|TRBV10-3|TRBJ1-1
CAISPDSSGTEAFF
TGTGCCATCAGTCCCGACTCCTCTGGCACTGAAGCTTTCTTT
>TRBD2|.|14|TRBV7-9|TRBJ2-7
CSSSPSGSWNEQYF
TGTTCCAGCAGCCCTAGCGGGAGTTGGAACGAGCAGTACTTC
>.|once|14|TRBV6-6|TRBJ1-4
CASSHRTTNEKLFF
TGTGCCAGCAGCCACAGGACAACTAATGAAAAACTGTTTTTT
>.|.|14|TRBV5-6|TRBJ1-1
CASRPDRLNTEAFF
TGTGCCAGCAGACCTGACAGACTGAACACTGAAGCTTTCTTT
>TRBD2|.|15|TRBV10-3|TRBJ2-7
CAISPNGLARVRLDF
TGTGCCATCAGTCCCAACGGACTAGCTAGGGTACGGTTGGACTTC
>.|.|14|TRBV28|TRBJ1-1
CASSSGGLNTEAFF
TGTGCCAGCAGTTCGGGCGGGCTGAACACTGAAGCTTTCTTT
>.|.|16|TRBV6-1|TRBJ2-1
CASSETVITGNPEQFF
TGTGCCAGCAGTGAGACGGTAATTACAGGGAACCCTGAGCAGTTCTTC
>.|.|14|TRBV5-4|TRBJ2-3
CASSSGGHTDTQYF
TGTGCCAGCAGCTCCGGGGGGCACACAGATACGCAGTATTTT
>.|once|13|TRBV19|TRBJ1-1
CASRPDEGTEAFF
TGTGCCAGTAGGCCCGACGAGGGCACTGAAGCTTTCTTT
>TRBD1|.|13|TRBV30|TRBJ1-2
CAWTEQGNYGYTF
TGTGCCTGGACTGAACAGGGGAACTATGGCTACACCTTC
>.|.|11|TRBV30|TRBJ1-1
CAWSVGLEAFF
TGTGCCTGGAGTGTCGGACTTGAAGCTTTCTTT
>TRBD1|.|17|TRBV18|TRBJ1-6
CASSPTQGASRDSPLHF
TGTGCCAGCTCACCCACCCAGGGGGCGAGCAGGGACTCACCCCTCCACTTT
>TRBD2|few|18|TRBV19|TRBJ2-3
CASSTRGSGGASADTQYF
TGTGCCAGTAGTACCCGGGGTAGCGGGGGGGCCTCGGCAGATACGCAGTATTTT
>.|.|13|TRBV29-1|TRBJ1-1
CSASTGDNTEAFF
TGCAGCGCCTCGACGGGGGACAACACTGAAGCTTTCTTT
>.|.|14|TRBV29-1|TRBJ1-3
CSVGTVAPGNTIYF
TGCAGCGTTGGGACTGTGGCCCCGGGCAACACCATATATTTT
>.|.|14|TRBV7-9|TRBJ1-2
CASSFRGISYGYTF
TGTGCCAGCAGCTTCCGGGGAATTAGCTATGGCTACACCTTC
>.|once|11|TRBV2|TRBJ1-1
CASSEPGAAFF
TGTGCCAGCAGTGAACCAGGGGCAGCTTTCTTT